This T cell receptor beta chain was recorded in a study of T cells after yellow fever vaccination. Germline-derived CDR1 and CDR2 are SGHTA and FQGNSA. The V and J ends lost 1 base and 13 bases respectively, with 4 bases between them. The CDR3 covers 9 residues. Conversion of TCR transcripts into cDNA relied on 5'RACE template switching, which added a universal primer site and UMIs. TCRdb recomputed calls from the 5' RACE reads with MiXCR, one row per CDR3 protein. The sample includes about 260,000 distinct CDR3 sequences, around 4.9% of them seen just once. This clonotype has ten or more counts. Antigen unknown. Study results and caveats: Although most clonotypes did not, a small share appeared in both CD4 and CD8 compartments.

The receptor comes from a man aged 18-30 years who received the YFV17D yellow fever vaccine. The sequencing used CD4+ T cells sorted from PBMCs, collected on the day of the yellow fever booster vaccination. The rearrangement links TRBV7-2 to TRBJ1-2; D is unclear. CDR3 nucleotides: TGTGCCAGCAGCTTAGATTTCACCTTC. Amino acids: CASSLDFTF. The entire variable domain, with the rest obtained from reference TRBV7-2 and TRBJ1-2, is as follows: GAGVSQSPSNKVTEKGKDVELRCDPISGHTALYWYRQSLGQGLEFLIYFQGNSAPDKSGLPSDRFSAERTGGSVSTLTIQRTQQEDSAVYLCASSLDFTFGSGTRLTVV.